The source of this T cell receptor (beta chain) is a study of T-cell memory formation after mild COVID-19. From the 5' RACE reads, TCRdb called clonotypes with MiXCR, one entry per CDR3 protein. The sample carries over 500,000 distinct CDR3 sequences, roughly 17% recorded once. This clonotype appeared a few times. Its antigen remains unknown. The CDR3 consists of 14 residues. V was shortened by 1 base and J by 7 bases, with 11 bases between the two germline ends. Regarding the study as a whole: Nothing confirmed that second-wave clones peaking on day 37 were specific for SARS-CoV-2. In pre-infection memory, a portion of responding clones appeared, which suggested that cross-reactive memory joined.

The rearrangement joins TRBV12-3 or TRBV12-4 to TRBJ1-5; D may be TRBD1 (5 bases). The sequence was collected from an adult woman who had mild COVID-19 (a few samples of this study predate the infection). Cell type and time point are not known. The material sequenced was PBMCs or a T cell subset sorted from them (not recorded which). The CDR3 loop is CASSLVGRAQPQHF. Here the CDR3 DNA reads TGTGCCAGCAGTTTAGTTGGCAGGGCCCAGCCCCAGCATTTT.